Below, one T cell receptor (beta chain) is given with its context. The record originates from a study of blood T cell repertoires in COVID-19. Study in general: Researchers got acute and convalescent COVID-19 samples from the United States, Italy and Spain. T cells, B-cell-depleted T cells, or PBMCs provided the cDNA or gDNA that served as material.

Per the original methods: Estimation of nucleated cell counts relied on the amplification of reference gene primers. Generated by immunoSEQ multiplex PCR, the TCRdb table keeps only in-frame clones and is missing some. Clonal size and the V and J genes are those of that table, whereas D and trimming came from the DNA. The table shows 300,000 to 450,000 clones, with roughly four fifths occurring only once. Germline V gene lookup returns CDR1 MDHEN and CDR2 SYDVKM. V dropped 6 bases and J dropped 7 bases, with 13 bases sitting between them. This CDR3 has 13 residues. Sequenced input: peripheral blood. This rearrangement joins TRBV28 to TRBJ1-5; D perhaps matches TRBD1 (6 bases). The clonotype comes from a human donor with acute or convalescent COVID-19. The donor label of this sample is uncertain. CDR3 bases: TGTGCCAGCAGGGTACAGGGTTGGCAGCCCCAGCATTTT. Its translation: CASRVQGWQPQHF.